This T cell receptor beta chain derives from a study of T-cell reconstitution after alpha-beta-depleted transplantation in children. During its preparation, the TCRbeta library received unique molecular identifiers. TCRdb processed the PCR reads anew with MiXCR; each CDR3 protein has one entry. The sample holds a few hundred thousand distinct CDR3 sequences; 20% are singletons and the top ten take around 4%. CDR1 is SNHLY and CDR2 is FYNNEI in the germline V gene. V shed 6 bases and J 8 bases; nucleotides not matched to a gene: 3. There are 13 residues in the CDR3. This material consisted of PBMCs from the stem cell graft donor, taken from the stem cell graft. The chain joins TRBV2 to TRBJ2-1, with 11 nucleotides matching TRBD1. The receptor was isolated from a human donor who donated a stem cell graft to a child with acute myeloid leukemia. CDR3 nucleotide sequence: TGTGCCAGCAGGGACAGGGGGCGGGATGAGCAGTTCTTC. This codes for CASRDRGRDEQFF.